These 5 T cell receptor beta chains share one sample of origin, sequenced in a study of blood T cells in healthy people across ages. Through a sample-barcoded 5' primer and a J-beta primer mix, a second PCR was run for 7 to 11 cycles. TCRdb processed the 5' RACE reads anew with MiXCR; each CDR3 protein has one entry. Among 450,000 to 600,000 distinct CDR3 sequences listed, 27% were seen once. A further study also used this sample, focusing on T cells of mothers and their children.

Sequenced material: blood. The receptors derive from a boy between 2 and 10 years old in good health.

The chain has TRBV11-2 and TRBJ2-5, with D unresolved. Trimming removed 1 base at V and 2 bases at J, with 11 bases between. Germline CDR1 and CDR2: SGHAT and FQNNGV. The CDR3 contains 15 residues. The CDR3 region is CASSLGLVPQETQYF. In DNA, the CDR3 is TGTGCCAGCAGCTTAGGATTGGTACCTCAAGAGACCCAGTACTTC.

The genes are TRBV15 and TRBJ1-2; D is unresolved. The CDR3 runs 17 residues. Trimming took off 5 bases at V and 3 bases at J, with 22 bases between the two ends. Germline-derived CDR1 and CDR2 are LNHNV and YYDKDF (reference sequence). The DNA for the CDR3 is TGTGCCACCAGCGCTCCAGTCCGGCCGGTGGAGTACTATGGCTACACCTTC. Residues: CATSAPVRPVEYYGYTF.

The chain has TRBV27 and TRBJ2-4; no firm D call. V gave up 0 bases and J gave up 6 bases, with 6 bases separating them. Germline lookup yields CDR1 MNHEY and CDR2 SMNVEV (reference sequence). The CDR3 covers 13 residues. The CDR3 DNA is TGTGCCAGCAGTTTATCGGGCGGAAACATTCAGTACTTC. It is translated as CASSLSGGNIQYF.

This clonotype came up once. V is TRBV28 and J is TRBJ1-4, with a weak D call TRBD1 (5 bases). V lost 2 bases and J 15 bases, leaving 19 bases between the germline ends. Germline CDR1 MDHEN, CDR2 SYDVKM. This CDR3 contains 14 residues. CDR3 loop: CASSLGGARRILFF. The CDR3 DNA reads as TGTGCCAGCAGTTTAGGTGGGGCCAGGCGAATTTTGTTTTTT.

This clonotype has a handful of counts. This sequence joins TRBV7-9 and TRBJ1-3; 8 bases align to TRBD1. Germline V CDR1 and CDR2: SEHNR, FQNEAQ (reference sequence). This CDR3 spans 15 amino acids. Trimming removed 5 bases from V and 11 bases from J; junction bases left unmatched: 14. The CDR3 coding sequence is TGTGCCAGCAGCCCGATTGGGGGACAGGCCTCCCCCATATATTTT. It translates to CASSPIGGQASPIYF.